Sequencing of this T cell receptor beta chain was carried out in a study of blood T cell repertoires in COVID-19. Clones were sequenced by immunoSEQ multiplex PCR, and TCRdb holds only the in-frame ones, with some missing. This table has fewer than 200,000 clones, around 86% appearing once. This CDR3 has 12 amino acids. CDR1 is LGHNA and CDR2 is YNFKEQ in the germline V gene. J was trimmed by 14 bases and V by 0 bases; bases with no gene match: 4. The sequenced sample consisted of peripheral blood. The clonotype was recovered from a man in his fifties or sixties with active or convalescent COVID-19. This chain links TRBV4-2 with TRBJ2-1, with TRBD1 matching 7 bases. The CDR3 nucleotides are TGTGCCAGCAGCCAAGATGGACAGGTCGAGTTCTTC. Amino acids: CASSQDGQVEFF.